The clone carrying this T cell receptor (beta chain) has more than one count but fewer than ten. Source study methods: Amplifying reference gene primers gave estimates of nucleated cell counts. Here immunoSEQ multiplex PCR was the method, and the copy in TCRdb shows in-frame clones only, minus some. The V and J calls and the clone size are those of that table, but D and trimming were determined from the DNA. This table holds roughly 200,000 clones, about 80% found once. V was pared by 1 base and J by 4 bases, with 13 bases between. CDR1 is MNHNS and CDR2 is SASEGT in the germline V gene. This CDR3 is 15 amino acids long. The source of the sample is a study of blood T cell repertoires in COVID-19. Whole-study context: From the United States, Italy and Spain came samples of acute and convalescent COVID-19. In each case, the material was cDNA or gDNA derived from T cells, B-cell-depleted T cells, or PBMCs.

This chain uses TRBV6-1 with TRBJ1-2, with a weak D call TRBD1 (6 bases). This receptor was obtained from a man over 45 with active or convalescent COVID-19. Sequencing used peripheral blood. The CDR3: CASSEDGGAGYGYTF. The CDR3 bases are TGTGCCAGCAGTGAAGATGGGGGCGCCGGCTATGGCTACACCTTC.